A selection of T cell receptor beta chains follows, all from one sample in a study of OX40 agonist ivuxolimab in advanced cancers. Profiling relied on immunoSEQ multiplex PCR, and the TCRdb table lists in-frame clones only, not all of them. This sample carries more than 100,000 clones, approximately 92% of them seen once, and the ten largest clones take 0.15% to 0.19%. The sequenced sample was CD4+ or CD8+ T cells sorted from blood, obtained in a trial of the OX40 agonist ivuxolimab. Receptors originate from an adult with an advanced solid tumor such as melanoma, head and neck, liver or kidney cancer. Each CDR3 is given with its conserved first and last residue. D genes are given only for firm matches. The size of a clone is reported for some rows only, either as once, few or many, or as a class for expanded clones.

d_gene,len,v_gene,j_gene,abundance,CDR3aa,CDR3nt
TRBD2,18,TRBV7-2,TRBJ2-7,-,CASSFQTGTSGSTYEQYF,TGTGCCAGCAGCTTCCAGACCGGGACTAGCGGGAGTACCTACGAGCAGTACTTC
-,14,TRBV5-4,TRBJ2-7,once,CASSSFRDRDEQYF,TGTGCCAGCAGCTCTTTCAGGGATAGGGACGAGCAGTACTTC
-,15,TRBV5-1,TRBJ2-7,-,CASSLGLQTLSEQYF,TGCGCCAGCAGCTTGGGACTCCAGACTCTGAGCGAGCAGTACTTC
TRBD1,13,TRBV30,TRBJ1-5,-,CAWGQGSGQPQHF,TGTGCCTGGGGACAGGGTAGTGGACAGCCCCAGCATTTT
-,15,TRBV6-1,TRBJ1-6,-,CATAPTTEYNSPLHF,TGTGCCACCGCCCCGACGACGGAATATAATTCACCCCTCCACTTT
TRBD1,14,TRBV5-1,TRBJ1-4,-,CASSSDRGGEKLFF,TGCGCCAGCAGCTCCGACAGGGGTGGTGAAAAACTGTTTTTT
-,13,TRBV5-1,TRBJ2-6,few,CASSPDGANVLTF,TGCGCCAGCAGCCCGGATGGGGCCAACGTCCTGACTTTC
-,15,TRBV5-4,TRBJ2-7,-,CASSVAPDTGGEQYF,TGTGCCAGCAGCGTAGCCCCAGACACAGGAGGGGAGCAGTACTTC
-,14,TRBV6-5,TRBJ1-1,-,CASSPAGARTEAFF,TGTGCCAGCAGTCCCGCGGGGGCAAGGACTGAAGCTTTCTTT
-,14,TRBV5-1,TRBJ1-4,-,CASSLSTTNEKLFF,TGCGCCAGCAGCTTATCTACAACTAATGAAAAACTGTTTTTT
-,12,TRBV18,TRBJ2-2,-,CASSPNTGELFF,TGTGCCAGCTCACCTAACACCGGGGAGCTGTTTTTT
TRBD1,15,TRBV6-6,TRBJ1-4,-,CASSYSGDRGEKLFF,TGTGCCAGCAGTTACTCGGGGGACAGGGGTGAAAAACTGTTTTTT
-,12,TRBV12-2,TRBJ2-5,-,CASRLAVGTQYF,TGTGCAAGTCGCTTAGCAGTAGGGACCCAGTACTTC
TRBD1,17,TRBV14,TRBJ1-1,-,CASSRIGQGPLRAEAFF,TGTGCCAGCAGCCGTATAGGACAGGGCCCCCTTCGGGCTGAAGCTTTCTTT
-,15,TRBV7-9,TRBJ2-6,-,CASSHANSGANVLTF,TGTGCCAGCAGCCACGCAAACTCTGGGGCCAACGTCCTGACTTTC
TRBD2,18,TRBV28,TRBJ2-2,-,CASNLGLAGGKYTGELFF,TGTGCCAGCAATCTCGGACTAGCGGGAGGGAAGTACACCGGGGAGCTGTTTTTT
-,14,TRBV5-4,TRBJ2-5,-,CASSLPPPAETQYF,TGTGCCAGCAGCTTGCCCCCCCCGGCGGAGACCCAGTACTTC
-,15,TRBV18,TRBJ2-1,-,CASSPVRRLYNEQFF,TGTGCCAGCTCACCGGTAAGGCGGCTCTACAATGAGCAGTTCTTC
-,14,TRBV19,TRBJ2-2,-,CASSVAGNTGELFF,TGTGCCAGTAGTGTCGCAGGGAACACCGGGGAGCTGTTTTTT
-,13,TRBV18,TRBJ2-7,-,CASKTGEPYEQYF,TGTGCCAGTAAAACGGGGGAACCCTACGAGCAGTACTTC
-,15,TRBV5-1,TRBJ2-2,-,CASRTGEVSTGELFF,TGCGCCAGCAGGACGGGGGAGGTTTCTACCGGGGAGCTGTTTTTT
-,15,TRBV11-2,TRBJ2-3,-,CASSRLRDFTDTQYF,TGTGCCAGCAGCCGCCTGCGGGACTTCACAGATACGCAGTATTTT
-,13,TRBV5-4,TRBJ1-4,-,CASTDTSNEKLFF,TGTGCCAGCACGGACACCTCTAATGAAAAACTGTTTTTT
-,13,TRBV25-1,TRBJ1-4,-,CASRRGAGEKLFF,TGTGCCAGCAGGCGGGGGGCTGGTGAAAAACTGTTTTTT
TRBD2,15,TRBV7-2,TRBJ2-2,-,CASSPSGADTGELFF,TGTGCCAGCAGCCCTAGCGGGGCCGACACCGGGGAGCTGTTTTTT
-,17,TRBV2,TRBJ2-5,few,CASSEGDLQGPARTQYF,TGTGCCAGCAGCGAAGGGGATCTACAGGGTCCAGCAAGGACCCAGTACTTC
TRBD2,14,TRBV11-2,TRBJ2-2,-,CASSKRTSGGELFF,TGTGCCAGCAGCAAAAGGACTAGCGGCGGGGAGCTGTTTTTT
-,17,TRBV5-4,TRBJ1-5,-,CASSYQTGQTFNQPQHF,TGTGCCAGCAGTTACCAAACAGGACAGACATTCAATCAGCCCCAGCATTTT
TRBD1,15,TRBV2,TRBJ2-7,-,CASSPIQGKPGEQYF,TGTGCCAGCAGCCCGATACAGGGGAAACCGGGGGAGCAGTACTTC
TRBD1,13,TRBV5-5,TRBJ2-7,-,CASSFRQGYEQYF,TGTGCCAGCAGCTTCCGACAGGGCTACGAGCAGTACTTC
-,16,TRBV27,TRBJ1-5,-,CASSRFQGMGNQPQHF,TGTGCCAGCAGTCGATTCCAGGGGATGGGCAATCAGCCCCAGCATTTT
-,15,TRBV4-2,TRBJ1-6,-,CASSQDNFRGKTLHF,TGTGCCAGCAGCCAAGATAATTTCAGGGGTAAAACCCTCCACTTT
-,14,TRBV5-1,TRBJ2-2,-,CASSLGANTGELFF,TGCGCCAGCAGCTTGGGTGCAAACACCGGGGAGCTGTTTTTT
-,16,TRBV5-4,TRBJ2-3,few,CASSLERGARTDTQYF,TGTGCCAGCAGCTTGGAGAGGGGGGCTCGAACAGATACGCAGTATTTT
-,12,TRBV6-6,TRBJ1-4,-,CASSYSEEKLFF,TGTGCCAGCAGTTACTCGGAGGAAAAACTGTTTTTT
-,16,TRBV5-1,TRBJ2-3,-,CASSFNGALPTDTQYF,TGCGCCAGCAGCTTTAATGGGGCCCTCCCCACAGATACGCAGTATTTT
TRBD2,20,TRBV5-1,TRBJ2-5,-,CASSLALGTSGALRSETQYF,TGCGCCAGCAGCTTGGCCTTGGGGACTAGCGGGGCCCTTCGGTCGGAGACCCAGTACTTC
-,14,TRBV7-2,TRBJ2-1,-,CASSFGTRYNEQFF,TGTGCCAGCAGCTTCGGGACCCGCTACAATGAGCAGTTCTTC
-,13,TRBV5-5,TRBJ2-5,-,CASSSGGQETQYF,TGTGCCAGCAGCTCAGGGGGGCAGGAGACCCAGTACTTC
-,13,TRBV28,TRBJ1-2,-,CASSQGTAYGYTF,TGTGCCAGCAGTCAGGGGACGGCCTATGGCTACACCTTC
-,15,TRBV6-5,TRBJ1-3,once,CASTIGQRGGNTIYF,TGTGCCAGCACCATCGGACAGCGAGGGGGAAACACCATATATTTT
-,13,TRBV10-2,TRBJ1-2,-,CASSEGLNYGYTF,TGCGCCAGCAGTGAGGGACTTAACTATGGCTACACCTTC
-,15,TRBV5-5,TRBJ2-5,-,CASSLPQAYQETQYF,TGTGCCAGCAGCTTGCCACAGGCCTACCAAGAGACCCAGTACTTC
TRBD1,15,TRBV7-2,TRBJ2-3,-,CASSIGQGSTDTQYF,TGTGCCAGCAGTATTGGACAGGGCAGCACAGATACGCAGTATTTT
TRBD1,15,TRBV6-1,TRBJ2-7,-,CASSGRDRVRNEQYF,TGTGCCAGCAGTGGTAGGGACAGGGTAAGGAACGAGCAGTACTTC
-,12,TRBV7-9,TRBJ1-4,-,CASSRGVEKLFF,TGTGCCAGCAGCCGCGGGGTTGAAAAACTGTTTTTT
-,15,TRBV18,TRBJ1-2,-,CASSPPTGEGRGYTF,TGTGCCAGCTCACCACCCACAGGAGAGGGTCGTGGCTACACCTTC
-,12,TRBV6-1,TRBJ1-1,once,CASSSGITEAFF,TGTGCCAGCAGTTCGGGGATAACTGAAGCTTTCTTT
TRBD1,15,TRBV5-6,TRBJ1-2,-,CASLGGQGWSYGYTF,TGTGCCAGCCTGGGCGGACAGGGTTGGTCCTATGGCTACACCTTC
TRBD1,16,TRBV19,TRBJ1-1,-,CASSSRTGGGLAEAFF,TGTGCCAGTAGTAGCCGGACAGGGGGGGGACTAGCTGAAGCTTTCTTT
TRBD2,15,TRBV7-2,TRBJ2-5,-,CASSNPGGAGETQYF,TGTGCCAGCAGCAACCCCGGGGGGGCGGGAGAGACCCAGTACTTC
-,15,TRBV7-2,TRBJ1-3,few,CASSSDSGKRNTIYF,TGTGCCAGCAGCTCCGATTCAGGGAAACGAAACACCATATATTTT